This entry is about one T cell receptor beta chain. Antigen unknown. These data originate in a study of CD8 T cells in ankylosing spondylitis. General study results and limits: Those disease-linked clones were CD8+; they were also relatively rare in peripheral blood.

Construction of TCR beta libraries was performed using quantitative 5'-RACE with molecular barcodes. TCRdb passed the 5' RACE reads through MiXCR, listing each CDR3 protein once. This sample yields about 110,000 distinct CDR3 sequences, of which around 24% are seen a single time; around an eighth belongs to the top ten. In germline, CDR1 is SGHVS, CDR2 FQNEAQ. Trimming shortened V by 1 base and J by 2 bases, and 15 bases separated the two germline ends. CDR3 size: 17 residues. This TCR derives from a male donor with ankylosing spondylitis. Sequenced input: synovial fluid, either unsorted or a sorted T cell fraction (not recorded which). The gene calls are TRBV7-8 and TRBJ1-5, with D unresolved. In DNA form, the CDR3 reads TGTGCCAGCAGCTTAGGCCTATCCCGGAAGGGCAATCAGCCCCAGCATTTT. It specifies CASSLGLSRKGNQPQHF.